A selection of T cell receptor beta chains follows, all from one sample in a study of blood T cell repertoires in COVID-19. Data came from immunoSEQ multiplex PCR; TCRdb stores just in-frame clones and leaves some out. The sample holds over 250,000 clones, 87% seen once. Sequences were obtained from PBMCs or T cells enriched from blood (not recorded which). These receptor sequences come from a woman aged 18-35 years who had recovered from COVID-19. Each CDR3 is given with its conserved first and last residue. The order of the fields is D gene, CDR3 length, J gene, V gene, clone size, CDR3 protein, CDR3 DNA. D genes are given only for firm matches. Size is omitted from some rows. Given values are once, few, many or a class for expanded clones.

D gene: TRBD1; CDR3 length: 13; J gene: TRBJ2-5; V gene: TRBV6-2/TRBV6-3; clone size: few; CDR3 protein: CASSRDRKETQYF; CDR3 DNA: TGTGCCAGCAGTCGGGACAGAAAAGAGACCCAGTACTTC
D gene: TRBD1; CDR3 length: 16; J gene: TRBJ1-1; V gene: TRBV6-1; clone size: once; CDR3 protein: CASSAPRQGLNTEAFF; CDR3 DNA: TGTGCCAGCAGTGCTCCCCGACAGGGGTTGAACACTGAAGCTTTCTTT
D gene: TRBD2; CDR3 length: 16; J gene: TRBJ2-1; V gene: TRBV24-1; clone size: .; CDR3 protein: CATSDSRTSSRNEQFF; CDR3 DNA: TGTGCCACCAGTGATTCCAGGACTAGTAGTCGGAATGAGCAGTTCTTC
D gene: TRBD2; CDR3 length: 16; J gene: TRBJ2-7; V gene: TRBV28; clone size: .; CDR3 protein: CASSLPGLANSYEQYF; CDR3 DNA: TGTGCCAGCAGTTTACCTGGACTAGCGAACTCCTACGAGCAGTACTTC
D gene: TRBD1; CDR3 length: 14; J gene: TRBJ2-7; V gene: TRBV19; clone size: .; CDR3 protein: CASSIEQGSYEQYF; CDR3 DNA: TGTGCCAGTAGTATAGAACAGGGGTCCTACGAGCAGTACTTC
D gene: .; CDR3 length: 14; J gene: TRBJ2-1; V gene: TRBV2; clone size: .; CDR3 protein: CASSDVSSYNEQFF; CDR3 DNA: TGTGCCAGCAGTGACGTCAGCTCCTACAATGAGCAGTTCTTC
D gene: TRBD1; CDR3 length: 17; J gene: TRBJ1-3; V gene: TRBV30; clone size: .; CDR3 protein: CACRDRGAENSGNTIYF; CDR3 DNA: TGTGCCTGCAGGGACAGGGGGGCAGAAAACTCTGGAAACACCATATATTTT
D gene: TRBD1; CDR3 length: 15; J gene: TRBJ2-7; V gene: TRBV28; clone size: once; CDR3 protein: CASSPIGQGSYEQYF; CDR3 DNA: TGTGCCAGCAGTCCCATAGGACAGGGTTCCTACGAGCAGTACTTC
D gene: .; CDR3 length: 15; J gene: TRBJ1-4; V gene: TRBV19; clone size: .; CDR3 protein: CASSTQGSGNEKLFF; CDR3 DNA: TGTGCCAGTAGTACCCAGGGGTCGGGGAATGAAAAACTGTTTTTT
D gene: TRBD1; CDR3 length: 16; J gene: TRBJ2-5; V gene: TRBV7-2; clone size: .; CDR3 protein: CASSLKSGTGGETQYF; CDR3 DNA: TGTGCCAGCAGCTTAAAGTCCGGGACAGGGGGAGAGACCCAGTACTTC
D gene: TRBD1; CDR3 length: 16; J gene: TRBJ1-3; V gene: TRBV6-1; clone size: .; CDR3 protein: CASSGGDRFSGNTIYF; CDR3 DNA: TGTGCCAGCAGTGGGGGGGACAGGTTTTCGGGAAACACCATATATTTT
D gene: TRBD2; CDR3 length: 16; J gene: TRBJ2-1; V gene: TRBV4-2; clone size: .; CDR3 protein: CASSQRGLAGEDEQFF; CDR3 DNA: TGTGCCAGCAGCCAAAGGGGACTAGCGGGAGAGGATGAGCAGTTCTTC
D gene: TRBD1; CDR3 length: 14; J gene: TRBJ1-1; V gene: TRBV28; clone size: .; CDR3 protein: CASRQMDRKTEAFF; CDR3 DNA: TGTGCCAGCAGGCAGATGGACAGGAAGACTGAAGCTTTCTTT
D gene: TRBD1; CDR3 length: 15; J gene: TRBJ2-7; V gene: TRBV6-5; clone size: .; CDR3 protein: CASSLTGGATYEQYF; CDR3 DNA: TGTGCCAGCAGTTTGACAGGGGGGGCGACTTACGAGCAGTACTTC
D gene: TRBD2; CDR3 length: 16; J gene: TRBJ2-5; V gene: TRBV6-5; clone size: .; CDR3 protein: CASSLGLAGSQETQYF; CDR3 DNA: TGTGCCAGCAGTTTAGGACTAGCGGGGTCCCAAGAGACCCAGTACTTC
D gene: .; CDR3 length: 11; J gene: TRBJ1-2; V gene: TRBV12-3/TRBV12-4; clone size: .; CDR3 protein: CASSLAGGYTF; CDR3 DNA: TGTGCCAGCAGTTTGGCTGGTGGCTACACCTTC
D gene: .; CDR3 length: 15; J gene: TRBJ1-3; V gene: TRBV7-9; clone size: .; CDR3 protein: CASSLGRSSGNTIYF; CDR3 DNA: TGTGCCAGCAGCTTGGGGAGATCCTCTGGAAACACCATATATTTT
D gene: TRBD1; CDR3 length: 14; J gene: TRBJ2-5; V gene: TRBV28; clone size: .; CDR3 protein: CASNVLGGLETQYF; CDR3 DNA: TGTGCCAGCAACGTTTTAGGGGGCTTGGAGACCCAGTACTTC
D gene: .; CDR3 length: 13; J gene: TRBJ2-7; V gene: TRBV4-1; clone size: .; CDR3 protein: CASSQDHYYEQYF; CDR3 DNA: TGCGCCAGCAGCCAAGATCACTACTACGAGCAGTACTTC
D gene: TRBD1; CDR3 length: 17; J gene: TRBJ1-2; V gene: TRBV7-2; clone size: .; CDR3 protein: CASSFETRTGGYYGYTF; CDR3 DNA: TGTGCCAGCAGCTTCGAAACTCGGACAGGGGGGTACTATGGCTACACCTTC
D gene: TRBD2; CDR3 length: 16; J gene: TRBJ2-7; V gene: TRBV7-2; clone size: .; CDR3 protein: CASSLVAGFRSYEQYF; CDR3 DNA: TGTGCCAGCAGCTTAGTAGCGGGCTTTCGCTCCTACGAGCAGTACTTC
D gene: .; CDR3 length: 16; J gene: TRBJ2-2; V gene: TRBV18; clone size: .; CDR3 protein: CASSPVRQTNTGELFF; CDR3 DNA: TGTGCCAGCTCACCCGTACGACAGACGAACACCGGGGAGCTGTTTTTT
D gene: .; CDR3 length: 13; J gene: TRBJ2-5; V gene: TRBV5-1; clone size: .; CDR3 protein: CASSRDMEETQYF; CDR3 DNA: TGCGCCAGCAGCCGCGACATGGAAGAGACCCAGTACTTC